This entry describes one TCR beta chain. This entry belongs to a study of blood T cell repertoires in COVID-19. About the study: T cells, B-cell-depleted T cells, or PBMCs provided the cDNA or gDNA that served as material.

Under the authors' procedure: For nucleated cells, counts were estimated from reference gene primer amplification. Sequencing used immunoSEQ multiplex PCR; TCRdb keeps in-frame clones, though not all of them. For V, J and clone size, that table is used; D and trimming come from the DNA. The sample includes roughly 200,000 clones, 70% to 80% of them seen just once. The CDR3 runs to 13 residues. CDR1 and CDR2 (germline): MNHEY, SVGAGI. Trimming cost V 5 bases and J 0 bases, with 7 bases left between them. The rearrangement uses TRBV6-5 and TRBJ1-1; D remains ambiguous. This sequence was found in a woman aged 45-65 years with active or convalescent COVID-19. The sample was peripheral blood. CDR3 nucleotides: TGTGCCAGCAGTCCCAATGTGAACACTGAAGCTTTCTTT. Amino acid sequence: CASSPNVNTEAFF.